The 19 T cell receptor beta chains listed next were all sequenced from one sample in a study of neurological immune-mediated disorders. TCRdb called the 5' RACE reads again in MiXCR, with one record for every CDR3 protein. The profile shows tens of thousands of distinct CDR3 sequences, roughly 13% of them singletons. The time point is: longitudinal time-point 1 (baseline). The source material was PBMCs. The receptor set was obtained from a female donor with HTLV-1-associated myelopathy (HAM/TSP).

This clonotype appeared many times. This chain links TRBV28 with TRBJ1-2, with 12 bases aligning to TRBD1. The ends lost 3 bases at V and 7 bases at J; junction bases unmatched: 3. The germline V gene encodes CDR1 MDHEN and CDR2 SYDVKM. The CDR3 has 14 residues. The CDR3 DNA reads TGTGCCAGCAGTTTGTCGGGACAGGGGGCTGGCTACACCTTC. This codes for CASSLSGQGAGYTF.

The sample holds many counts of this clonotype. The CDR3 spells CASSSRGDQETQYF. The CDR3 region has the DNA TGTGCCAGCAGCTCCCGGGGTGATCAAGAGACCCAGTACTTC. The genes are TRBV5-6 and TRBJ2-5; D possibly corresponds to TRBD2 (5 bases). Germline V gene data show CDR1 as SGHDT and CDR2 as YYEEEE. Trimming took 3 bases from V and 2 from J, leaving 11 bases between them. The CDR3 is made up of 14 amino acids.

This clonotype was counted many times. The V call is TRBV10-3, the J call TRBJ2-1, with TRBD2 as a possible D gene (6 bases). This CDR3 comprises 14 residues. Germline V lookup: CDR1 ENHRY, CDR2 SYGVKD. V gave up 4 bases and J gave up 4 bases, with 11 bases separating them. Written as DNA, the CDR3 is TGTGCCATCAGTGCGGGCGGAGGGTACAATGAGCAGTTCTTC. Translated, it gives CAISAGGGYNEQFF.

This clonotype was seen many times. V and J are TRBV9 and TRBJ2-1, with a tentative D call TRBD2 (5 bases). The V gene lost 0 bases and the J gene lost 7 bases, with 17 bases spanning the gap. Germline V CDR1 and CDR2: SGDLS, YYNGEE. CDR3 length: 16 residues. DNA for the CDR3: TGTGCCAGCAGCGTAGCCGCGACAACACGGACTAATGAGCAGTTCTTC. It codes for CASSVAATTRTNEQFF.

This clonotype has ten or more counts. This chain joins TRBV10-3 and TRBJ2-7, with 10 bases lining up with TRBD1. Germline CDR1 is ENHRY and CDR2 is SYGVKD. CDR3 length: 13 residues. Trimming at V came to 6 bases and at J to 3 bases, leaving 2 bases not matched to a gene. In nucleotides, the CDR3 is TGTGCCATCAGCCGGGACAGGGGCTACGAGCAGTACTTC. Its translation: CAISRDRGYEQYF.

This clonotype was counted many times. The V call is TRBV20-1, the J call TRBJ2-7; D gene uncertain. Trimming left V 5 bases short and J 3 bases short, with 8 bases between. Germline V lookup: CDR1 DFQATT, CDR2 SNEGSKA (reference sequence). The CDR3 covers 11 residues. The CDR3 DNA is TGCAGTGCTGAGTCTAGCTACGAGCAGTACTTC. This translates into CSAESSYEQYF.

This clonotype turned up a few times. The gene calls are TRBV28 and TRBJ1-4; D ambiguous. Trimming took off 3 bases at V and 7 bases at J, with 3 bases between the two ends. CDR1 and CDR2 (germline): MDHEN, SYDVKM. The CDR3 has 11 residues. In nucleotides, the CDR3 is TGTGCCAGCAGTTTTGGTGAAAAACTGTTTTTT. It yields the protein CASSFGEKLFF.

Ten or more counts support this clonotype. This chain connects TRBV28 to TRBJ2-1, with 10 positions matching TRBD1. V trimming: 5 bases; J trimming: 3 bases; junction bases outside the gene matches: 1. Germline V gene data show CDR1 as MDHEN and CDR2 as SYDVKM. CDR3 length: 14 residues. The CDR3 is CASSDRGLYNEQFF. For the CDR3, the DNA is TGTGCCAGCAGTGACAGGGGGCTCTACAATGAGCAGTTCTTC. Based on the CDR3 plus reference TRBV28 and TRBJ2-1, the full variable domain is DVKVTQSSRYLVKRTGEKVFLECVQDMDHENMFWYRQDPGLGLRLIYFSYDVKMKEKGDIPEGYSVSREKKERFSLILESASTNQTSMYLCASSDRGLYNEQFFGPGTRLTVL.

There are many counts of this clonotype. The rearrangement links TRBV5-1 to TRBJ2-7; D unresolved. V lost 1 base to trimming and J lost 4 bases, with 9 bases between them. CDR3 length equals 13 residues. Germline V gives CDR1 SGHRS, CDR2 YFSETQ. As DNA, the CDR3 is TGCGCCAGCAGCTTGTCTACTATGTACGAGCAGTACTTC. Its translation is CASSLSTMYEQYF.

This clonotype appeared many times. The chain joins TRBV5-5 to TRBJ1-6; TRBD1 aligns across 9 bases. The CDR3 is 15 amino acids. From germline, CDR1 is SGHKS and CDR2 YYEKEE (reference sequence). Trimming removed 0 bases from V and 7 bases from J; junction bases left unmatched: 2. CDR3 nucleotides: TGTGCCAGCAGCTTGGATGGACAGGGGAATTCACCCCTCCACTTT. Translating gives CASSLDGQGNSPLHF.

In its sample, this clonotype was seen many times. This chain uses TRBV10-3 with TRBJ2-4, with D perhaps TRBD1 or TRBD2 (6 bases each). Germline V gives CDR1 ENHRY, CDR2 SYGVKD. Trimming stripped 0 bases from V and 10 bases from J, with 13 bases between. This CDR3 comprises 14 residues. CDR3 residues: CAISESTGAGIQYF. CDR3 coding DNA: TGTGCCATCAGTGAGTCGACGGGGGCCGGAATTCAGTACTTC.

On this clonotype itself: This may be a read error: a much more frequent sequence differs by one nucleotide. The chain links TRBV20-1 to TRBJ2-3; no firm D call. The CDR3 runs to 16 residues. Between the trimmed V and J ends, which lost 0 bases and 3 bases, there was a span of 16 bases. The germline V gene encodes CDR1 DFQATT and CDR2 SNEGSKA (reference sequence). The CDR3 loop reads CSARDVAQWATDTQYF. For the CDR3, the DNA is TGCAGTGCTAGAGATGTCGCGCAGTGGGCTACAGATACGCAGTATTTT.

This clonotype was seen a few times. The chain combines TRBV5-1 with TRBJ2-3; 8 bases are shared with TRBD2. In germline, CDR1 is SGHRS, CDR2 YFSETQ. Trimming took 1 base from V and 2 from J; bases not matched to a gene: 6. This CDR3 spans 16 amino acids. The DNA for the CDR3 is TGCGCCAGCAGCTTGTTCGGGGGGGCGAACACAGATACGCAGTATTTT. Translating it yields CASSLFGGANTDTQYF.

This clonotype occurred many times. J is TRBJ1-6 and V is TRBV2, with D uncertain. Trimming took 10 bases from V and 7 from J, leaving 14 bases between them. The CDR3 has 13 residues. Germline CDR1 is SNHLY and CDR2 is FYNNEI. The CDR3 sequence: CATTGSSNSPLHF. The CDR3 coding sequence is TGTGCCACTACCGGGAGTTCGAATTCACCCCTCCACTTT.

This clonotype appeared many times. The chain uses TRBV5-1 and TRBJ1-2, with D unclear. Trimming took off 3 bases at V and 4 bases at J, with 10 bases between the two ends. CDR3 length: 13 amino acids. CDR1 SGHRS and CDR2 YFSETQ come from the germline V gene. The CDR3 region is CASSSGDGYGYTF. The CDR3, as DNA: TGCGCCAGCAGCTCCGGGGATGGCTATGGCTACACCTTC.

This clonotype was seen ten or more times. The rearrangement links TRBV5-1 to TRBJ1-1, with TRBD1 matching over 7 bases. In germline, CDR1 is SGHRS, CDR2 YFSETQ. The CDR3 spans 14 residues. After removal of 4 bases from V and 1 base from J, the junction contained 4 bases not matched to a gene. This CDR3 reads CASSRQGSNTEAFF. Written as DNA, the CDR3 is TGCGCCAGCAGCCGACAGGGTTCGAACACTGAAGCTTTCTTT.

As concerns this clonotype: A much larger clone sits a single nucleotide away, making a read error possible. This chain links TRBV7-9 with TRBJ2-3, with 9 bases identical to TRBD1. The germline CDR1 and CDR2 sequences are SEHNR and FQNEAQ (reference sequence). This CDR3 region has 14 residues. With 7 bases clipped from V and 4 bases from J, the junction kept 6 bases outside the gene matches. CDR3 in DNA: TGTGCCAGCAACTGGACAGGGGCGGCAGATACGCAGTATTTT. It yields the protein CASNWTGAADTQYF.

Ten or more counts support this clonotype. The rearrangement uses TRBV5-6 and TRBJ2-2, with 12 positions matching TRBD1. This CDR3 region has 16 residues. In germline, CDR1 is SGHDT, CDR2 YYEEEE. The ends lost 3 bases at V and 5 bases at J; junction bases unmatched: 5. CDR3 nucleotide sequence: TGTGCCAGCAGCTGGTGGGACAGGGGGCCGACCGGGGAGCTGTTTTTT. Translated, it gives CASSWWDRGPTGELFF.

This clonotype occurred many times. The chain employs TRBV28 and TRBJ1-5; a possible D gene is TRBD1 (5 bases). The CDR3 runs 14 residues. CDR1 is MDHEN, CDR2 SYDVKM, per germline. Trimming left V 11 bases short and J 7 bases short, with 21 bases between. This CDR3 is CASLGGGSIQPQHF. Here the CDR3 DNA reads TGTGCCTCCCTTGGCGGGGGGTCGATACAGCCCCAGCATTTT.